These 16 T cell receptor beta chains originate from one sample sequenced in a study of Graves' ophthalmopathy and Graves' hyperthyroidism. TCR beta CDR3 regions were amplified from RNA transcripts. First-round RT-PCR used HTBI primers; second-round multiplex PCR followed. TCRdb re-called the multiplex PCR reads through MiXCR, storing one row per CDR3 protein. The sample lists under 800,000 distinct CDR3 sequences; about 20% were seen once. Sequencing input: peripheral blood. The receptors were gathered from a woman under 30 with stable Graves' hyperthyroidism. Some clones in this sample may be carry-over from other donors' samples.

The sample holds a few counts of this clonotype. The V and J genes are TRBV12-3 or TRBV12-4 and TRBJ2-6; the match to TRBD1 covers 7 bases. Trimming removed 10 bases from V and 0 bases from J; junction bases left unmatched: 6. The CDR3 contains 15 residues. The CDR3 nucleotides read TGTGCCACAGACAGGGTGACCTCTGGGGCCAACGTCCTGACTTTC. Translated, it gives CATDRVTSGANVLTF.

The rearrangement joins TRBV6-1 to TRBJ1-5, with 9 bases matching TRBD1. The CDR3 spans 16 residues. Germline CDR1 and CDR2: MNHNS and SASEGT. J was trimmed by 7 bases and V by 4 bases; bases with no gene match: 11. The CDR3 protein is CASSVRDRAVEQPQHF. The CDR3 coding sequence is TGTGCCAGCAGTGTTCGGGACAGGGCCGTAGAACAGCCCCAGCATTTT.

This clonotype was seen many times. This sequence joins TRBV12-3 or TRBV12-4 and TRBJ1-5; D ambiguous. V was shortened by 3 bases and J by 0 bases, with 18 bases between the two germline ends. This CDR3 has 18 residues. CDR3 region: CASSLVWVDNGSNQPQHF. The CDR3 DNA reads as TGTGCCAGCAGTTTGGTATGGGTAGATAACGGTAGCAATCAGCCCCAGCATTTT.

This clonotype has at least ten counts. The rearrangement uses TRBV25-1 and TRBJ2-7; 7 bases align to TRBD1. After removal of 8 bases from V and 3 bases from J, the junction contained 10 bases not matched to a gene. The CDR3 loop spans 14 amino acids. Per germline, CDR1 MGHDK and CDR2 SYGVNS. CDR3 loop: CASEPNWDSYEQYF. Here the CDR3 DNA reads TGTGCCAGCGAGCCAAATTGGGACAGCTACGAGCAGTACTTC.

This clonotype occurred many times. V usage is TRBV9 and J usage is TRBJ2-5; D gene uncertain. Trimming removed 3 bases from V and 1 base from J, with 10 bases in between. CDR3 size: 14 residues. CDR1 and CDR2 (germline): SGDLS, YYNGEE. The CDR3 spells CASSARVAQETQYF. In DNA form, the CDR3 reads TGTGCCAGCAGCGCCCGGGTAGCCCAAGAGACCCAGTACTTC.

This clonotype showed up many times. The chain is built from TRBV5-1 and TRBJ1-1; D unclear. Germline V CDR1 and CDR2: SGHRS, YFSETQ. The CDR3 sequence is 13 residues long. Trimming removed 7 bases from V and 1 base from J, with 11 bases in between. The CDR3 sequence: CASAGQQNTEAFF. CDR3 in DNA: TGCGCCAGCGCCGGGCAGCAGAACACTGAAGCTTTCTTT.

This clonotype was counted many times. CDR3 sequence: CASSPMGRTGELFF. CDR3 DNA sequence: TGTGCCAGCAGCCCCATGGGGCGCACCGGGGAGCTGTTTTTT. The rearrangement uses TRBV7-3 and TRBJ2-2; tentatively, D is TRBD1 (5 bases). The V gene lost 5 bases and the J gene lost 4 bases, with 11 bases spanning the gap. This CDR3 spans 14 amino acids. CDR1 and CDR2 from the germline V gene are SGHTA and FQGTGA.

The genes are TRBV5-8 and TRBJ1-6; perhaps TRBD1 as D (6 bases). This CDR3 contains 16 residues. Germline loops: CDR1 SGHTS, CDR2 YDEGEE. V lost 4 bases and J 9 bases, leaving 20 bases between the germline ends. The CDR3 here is CASSQDGEGGGSPLHF. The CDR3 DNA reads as TGTGCCAGCAGCCAAGATGGTGAAGGGGGTGGTTCACCCCTCCACTTT.

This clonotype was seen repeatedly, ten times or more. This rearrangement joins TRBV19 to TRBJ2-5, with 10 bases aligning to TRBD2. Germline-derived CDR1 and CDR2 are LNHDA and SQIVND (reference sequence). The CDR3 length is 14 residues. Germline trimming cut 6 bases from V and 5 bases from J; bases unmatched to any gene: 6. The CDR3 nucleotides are TGTGCCAGTAGCCAGCGGGGGGGCACTGAGACCCAGTACTTC. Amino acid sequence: CASSQRGGTETQYF.

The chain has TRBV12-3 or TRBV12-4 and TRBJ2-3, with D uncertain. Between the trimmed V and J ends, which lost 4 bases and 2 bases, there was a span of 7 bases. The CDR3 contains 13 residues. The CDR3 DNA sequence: TGTGCCAGCAGTTATTCAACCACAGATACGCAGTATTTT. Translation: CASSYSTTDTQYF.

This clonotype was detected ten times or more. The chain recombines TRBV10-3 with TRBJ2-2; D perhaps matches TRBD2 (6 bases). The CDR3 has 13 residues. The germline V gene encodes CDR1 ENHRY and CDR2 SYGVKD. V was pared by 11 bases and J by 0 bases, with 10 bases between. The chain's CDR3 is CAVGLTNTGELFF. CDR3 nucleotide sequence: TGTGCCGTGGGACTTACGAACACCGGGGAGCTGTTTTTT.

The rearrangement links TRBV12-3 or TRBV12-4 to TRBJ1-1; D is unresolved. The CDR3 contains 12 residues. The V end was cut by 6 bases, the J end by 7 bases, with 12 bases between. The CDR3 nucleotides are TGTGCCAGCAGAGTGGTCCGGGGTGAAGCTTTCTTT. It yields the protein CASRVVRGEAFF.

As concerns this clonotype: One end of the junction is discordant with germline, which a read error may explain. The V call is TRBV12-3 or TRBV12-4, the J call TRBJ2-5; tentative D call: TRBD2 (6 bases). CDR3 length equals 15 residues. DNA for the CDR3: TGTGCCATCAGTTTTTGGGCGGGGAACCAAGAGACCCAGTACTTC. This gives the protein CAISFWAGNQETQYF.

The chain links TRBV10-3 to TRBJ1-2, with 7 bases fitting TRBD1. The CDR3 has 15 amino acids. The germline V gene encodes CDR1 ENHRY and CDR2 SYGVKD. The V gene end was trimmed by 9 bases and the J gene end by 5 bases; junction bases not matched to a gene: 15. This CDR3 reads CAIQFRDREGYGYTF. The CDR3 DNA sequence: TGTGCCATTCAATTCCGAGACAGGGAGGGATATGGCTACACCTTC.

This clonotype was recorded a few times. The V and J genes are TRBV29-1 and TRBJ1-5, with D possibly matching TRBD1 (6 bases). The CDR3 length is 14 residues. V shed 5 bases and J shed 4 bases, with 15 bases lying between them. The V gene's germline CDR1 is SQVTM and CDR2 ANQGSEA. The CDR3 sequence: CSVSEKGTNQPQHF. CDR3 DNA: TGCAGCGTTTCTGAAAAGGGGACAAATCAGCCCCAGCATTTT. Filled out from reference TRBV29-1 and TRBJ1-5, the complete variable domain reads SAVISQKPSRDICQRGTSLTIQCQVDSQVTMMFWYRQQPGQSLTLIATANQGSEATYESGFVIDKFPISRPNLTFSTLTVSNMSPEDSSIYLCSVSEKGTNQPQHFGDGTRLSIL.

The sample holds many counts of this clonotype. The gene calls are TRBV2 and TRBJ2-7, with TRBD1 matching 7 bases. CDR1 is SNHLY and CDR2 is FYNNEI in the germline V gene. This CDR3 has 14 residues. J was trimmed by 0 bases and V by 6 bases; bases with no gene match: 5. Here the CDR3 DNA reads TGTGCCAGCAGCGACTGGGACAGCTCCTACGAGCAGTACTTC. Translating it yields CASSDWDSSYEQYF.